These 17 T cell receptor beta chains came from one sample sequenced in a study of regulatory T cells in long-lasting Graves disease (dated by TCRdb to the early 2020s). Read against the paper, the sample's time point label means: newly diagnosed GD, antithyroid drugs for less than 3 months. RNA was extracted from PBMCs in TRIzol for both TCR sequencing and RNA sequencing. The receptor library was made with multiplex PCR. Sequencing was carried out with an Illumina HiSeq 4000. To build TCR beta libraries, CDR3 regions were amplified by Arm-PCR using iRepertoire HTBI primers. The public reads were reanalyzed by TCRdb: fastp trimming at Q25, MiXCR alignment, in-frame beta chains only. Each entry merges the rows of one CDR3 protein and shows their most common DNA and genes. In all, the sample holds a few hundred thousand distinct CDR3 sequences, and around 17% of those were seen once. The ten largest clones represent over 20% of the sample.

Sequencing used peripheral blood mononuclear cells (PBMCs), obtained at new diagnosis, from a patient treated with antithyroid drugs. The receptors here all came from a female donor with Graves disease.

Only a few counts were recorded for this clonotype. The chain couples TRBV6-1 to TRBJ2-1; 12 positions match TRBD2. The CDR3 runs 14 residues. Trimming at V came to 6 bases and at J to 8 bases, leaving 5 bases not matched to a gene. Germline V gene data show CDR1 as MNHNS and CDR2 as SASEGT. The chain's CDR3 is CASRRLAGVYEQFF. The DNA of the CDR3 is TGTGCCAGCAGGAGACTAGCGGGAGTATATGAGCAGTTCTTC.

This clonotype turned up a few times. Given a much more abundant clone one base away, this may be a read error. The chain combines TRBV6-5 with TRBJ2-1, with no clear D. Germline V lookup: CDR1 MNHEY, CDR2 SVGAGI. Deletions cut 2 bases from V and 5 bases from J, with 4 bases between. The CDR3 is 12 amino acids. CDR3 coding DNA: TGTGCCAGCAGTTACAGGGACAATGAGCAGTTCTTC. Translating gives CASSYRDNEQFF.

This clonotype has ten or more counts. The gene calls are TRBV20-1 and TRBJ1-5; 8 nucleotides line up with TRBD1. The J segment lost 1 base and the V segment lost 0 bases, leaving 11 bases of the junction unmatched. CDR1 is DFQATT, CDR2 SNEGSKA, per germline (reference sequence). This CDR3 has 18 residues. The CDR3 DNA reads TGCAGTGCTAGAGATGGGGCAGGGGGCAGTTTGAGCAATCAGCCCCAGCATTTT. This sequence encodes CSARDGAGGSLSNQPQHF.

This clonotype was recorded many times. This sequence joins TRBV2 and TRBJ2-3; D is perhaps TRBD2 (5 bases). Germline V gene lookup returns CDR1 SNHLY and CDR2 FYNNEI. The CDR3 totals 17 residues. V was trimmed by 6 bases and J by 2 bases, leaving 21 bases between them. The CDR3 here is CASRDWTRGQNTDTQYF. CDR3 in DNA: TGTGCCAGCAGGGACTGGACTCGCGGGCAAAACACAGATACGCAGTATTTT.

The chain has TRBV2 and TRBJ2-1, with 11 bases lining up with TRBD2. Germline V CDR1 and CDR2: SNHLY, FYNNEI. This CDR3 has 13 amino acids. J gave up 10 bases and V 6 bases, and 5 bases lay outside the gene matches. The CDR3 DNA follows: TGTGCCAGCAGACTAGCGGGAGCTCGGGAGCAGTTCTTC. It yields the protein CASRLAGAREQFF.

The V gene is TRBV30, the J gene TRBJ1-4; no clear D gene. Trimming shortened V by 2 bases and J by 0 bases, and 10 bases separated the two germline ends. CDR1 is GTSNPN, CDR2 SVGIG, per germline (reference sequence). This CDR3 is 15 amino acids long. DNA of the CDR3: TGTGCCTGGAGTTACGCAGCATCAACTAATGAAAAACTGTTTTTT. Encoded protein: CAWSYAASTNEKLFF.

There are many counts of this clonotype. This chain links TRBV7-6 with TRBJ2-1; 10 bases match TRBD2. Trimming at V came to 5 bases and at J to 0 bases, leaving 4 bases not matched to a gene. CDR3 size: 16 residues. CDR1 and CDR2 from the germline V gene are SGHVS and FNYEAQ. DNA for the CDR3: TGTGCCAGCAGCCCCGGACTAGCGGACTCCTACAATGAGCAGTTCTTC. Amino acid sequence: CASSPGLADSYNEQFF.

This clonotype has ten or more counts. CDR3 coding DNA: TGTGCCATCAGTGAGTCCGGACAGGGGGGCCCTAGGGGCTACACCTTC. This codes for CAISESGQGGPRGYTF. The V and J genes are TRBV10-3 and TRBJ1-2; TRBD1 agrees at 10 bases. V lost 0 bases, J lost 8 bases, and 9 bases stayed unmatched. Germline V gene lookup returns CDR1 ENHRY and CDR2 SYGVKD. The CDR3 totals 16 residues.

The chain employs TRBV28 and TRBJ2-3, with a weak D call TRBD2 (7 bases). Between the trimmed V and J ends, which lost 4 bases and 6 bases, there was a span of 11 bases. The CDR3 is 13 amino acids. Germline loops: CDR1 MDHEN, CDR2 SYDVKM. The CDR3 DNA follows: TGTGCCAGCAGTTGGGGGGGGGCGGATACGCAGTATTTT. This encodes CASSWGGADTQYF.

This clonotype has at least ten counts. The chain has TRBV24-1 and TRBJ1-2; 9 bases map to TRBD1. This CDR3 is built from 17 residues. The ends lost 3 bases at V and 0 bases at J; junction bases unmatched: 7. The germline V gene has CDR1 KGHDR and CDR2 SFDVKD. CDR3 region: CATSDAAGTGPNYGYTF. CDR3 sequence (DNA): TGTGCCACCAGTGATGCAGCCGGGACAGGGCCTAACTATGGCTACACCTTC.

This clonotype was counted a few times. This sequence joins TRBV4-1 and TRBJ2-2; possible D gene TRBD2, 5 bases. Trimming shortened V by 1 base and J by 8 bases, and 11 bases separated the two germline ends. The CDR3 has 14 residues. Germline lookup yields CDR1 MGHRA and CDR2 YSYEKL. The CDR3 loop reads CASSQGTLKGELFF. CDR3 nucleotides: TGCGCCAGCAGCCAAGGGACTCTAAAAGGGGAGCTGTTTTTT.

This clonotype came up many times. The chain couples TRBV11-2 to TRBJ1-3; D ambiguous. V lost 2 bases to trimming and J lost 0 bases, with 8 bases between them. The CDR3 extends over 15 amino acids. Germline V gene data show CDR1 as SGHAT and CDR2 as FQNNGV. The DNA for the CDR3 is TGTGCCAGCAGCTTATTCCGATCCTCTGGAAACACCATATATTTT. Translated: CASSLFRSSGNTIYF. Full variable domain (rest looked up from reference TRBV11-2 and TRBJ1-3): EAGVAQSPRYKIIEKRQSVAFWCNPISGHATLYWYQQILGQGPKLLIQFQNNGVVDDSQLPKDRFSAERLKGVDSTLKIQPAKLEDSAVYLCASSLFRSSGNTIYFGEGSWLTVV.

The chain combines TRBV12-3 or TRBV12-4 with TRBJ1-1; a weak D match, TRBD1 (5 bases). The CDR3 sequence is 14 residues long. V shed 2 bases and J shed 3 bases, with 10 bases lying between them. The CDR3 region is CASSLRGKHTEAFF. CDR3 sequence (DNA): TGTGCCAGCAGTTTACGGGGGAAGCACACTGAAGCTTTCTTT.

This clonotype was observed many times. The J gene is TRBJ2-3, the V gene TRBV11-3; 9 bases map to TRBD1. Germline CDR1 and CDR2: SGHNT and YENEEA. Unmatched junction bases numbered 3, after V lost 1 base and J lost 4 bases. The CDR3 has 15 residues. The CDR3 is CASSLGGQGSDTQYF. CDR3 DNA: TGTGCCAGCAGCTTAGGGGGACAGGGTTCAGATACGCAGTATTTT.

This clonotype was recorded at least ten times. This sequence joins TRBV12-3 or TRBV12-4 and TRBJ2-1; a possible D gene is TRBD2 (6 bases). The CDR3 length is 14 residues. V was clipped by 7 bases and J by 7 bases, with 17 bases between them. The CDR3, as DNA: TGTGCCAGCACCTACAACGTCCTAGCGAATGAGCAGTTCTTC. Translated, it gives CASTYNVLANEQFF.

The chain recombines TRBV24-1 with TRBJ1-2; the D is unclear. This CDR3 region has 11 residues. V was shortened by 4 bases and J by 6 bases, with 5 bases between the two germline ends. CDR1 is KGHDR, CDR2 SFDVKD, per germline. As DNA, the CDR3 is TGTGCCACCAGTGACACGCATGGCTACACCTTC. Its translation: CATSDTHGYTF.

As regards this clonotype: At one boundary the junction diverges from the germline segment, which might be a read error. This sequence joins TRBV11-3 and TRBJ1-1; 8 nucleotides align to TRBD1. The CDR3 has 14 residues. CDR1 and CDR2 from the germline V gene are SGHNT and YENEEA. This chain's CDR3 is CASSSGQEVGKAFF. The CDR3 region has the DNA TGCGCCAGCAGCTCGGGACAGGAGGTTGGGAAAGCTTTCTTT.